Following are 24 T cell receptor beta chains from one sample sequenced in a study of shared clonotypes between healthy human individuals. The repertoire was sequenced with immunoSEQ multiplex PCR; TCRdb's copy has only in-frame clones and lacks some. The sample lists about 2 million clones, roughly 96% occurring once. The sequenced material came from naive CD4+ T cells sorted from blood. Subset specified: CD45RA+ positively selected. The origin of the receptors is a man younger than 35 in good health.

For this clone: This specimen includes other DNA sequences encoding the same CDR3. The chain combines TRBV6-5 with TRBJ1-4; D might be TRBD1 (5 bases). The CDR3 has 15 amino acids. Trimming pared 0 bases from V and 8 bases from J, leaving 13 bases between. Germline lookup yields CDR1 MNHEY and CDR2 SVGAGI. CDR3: CASSYSGGTDEKLFF. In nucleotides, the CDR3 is TGTGCCAGCAGTTACTCGGGGGGGACTGACGAAAAACTGTTTTTT.

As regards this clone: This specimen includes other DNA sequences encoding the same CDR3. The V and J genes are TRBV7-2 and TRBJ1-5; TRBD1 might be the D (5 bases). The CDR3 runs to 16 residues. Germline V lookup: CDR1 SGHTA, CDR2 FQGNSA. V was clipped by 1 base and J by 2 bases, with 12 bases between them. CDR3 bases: TGTGCCAGCAGCTTAGTTTCGGGGGTCGGCAATCAGCCCCAGCATTTT. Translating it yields CASSLVSGVGNQPQHF.

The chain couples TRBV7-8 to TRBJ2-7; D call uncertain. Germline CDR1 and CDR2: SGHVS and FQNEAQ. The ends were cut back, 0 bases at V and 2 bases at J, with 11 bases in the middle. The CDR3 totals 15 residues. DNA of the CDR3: TGTGCCAGCAGCTTAGCTTGGCCAGACCCCTACGAGCAGTACTTC. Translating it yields CASSLAWPDPYEQYF.

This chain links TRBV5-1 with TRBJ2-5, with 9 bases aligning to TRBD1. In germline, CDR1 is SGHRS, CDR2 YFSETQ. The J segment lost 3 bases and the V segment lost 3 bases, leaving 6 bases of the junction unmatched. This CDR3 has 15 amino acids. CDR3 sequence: CASSSLGQGKETQYF. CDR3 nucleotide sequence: TGCGCCAGCAGCTCCTTGGGACAGGGTAAAGAGACCCAGTACTTC.

The CDR3: CASSYSRRYGADTQYF. The CDR3 nucleotides read TGTGCCAGCAGTTACTCGAGGCGGTACGGCGCAGATACGCAGTATTTT. This rearrangement joins TRBV6-6 to TRBJ2-3; D is uncertain. Per germline, CDR1 MNHNY and CDR2 SVGAGI (reference sequence). V lost 0 bases, J lost 4 bases, and 14 bases lay in between. The CDR3 runs 16 residues.

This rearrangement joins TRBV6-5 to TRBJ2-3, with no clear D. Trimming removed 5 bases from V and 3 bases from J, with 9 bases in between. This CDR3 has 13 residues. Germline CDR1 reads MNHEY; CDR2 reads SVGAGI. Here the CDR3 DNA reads TGTGCCAGCAGTCAAGCCTGGACAGATACGCAGTATTTT. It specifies CASSQAWTDTQYF.

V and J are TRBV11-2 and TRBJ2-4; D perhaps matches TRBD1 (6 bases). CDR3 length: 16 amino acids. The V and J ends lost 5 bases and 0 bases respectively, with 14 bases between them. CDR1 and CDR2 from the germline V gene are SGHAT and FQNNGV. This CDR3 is CASSPVQGIAKNIQYF. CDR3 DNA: TGTGCCAGCAGCCCCGTGCAGGGGATAGCCAAAAACATTCAGTACTTC.

The CDR3 is CASSLVVLGSYEQYF. CDR3 in DNA: TGTGCCAGCAGCTTGGTGGTGTTGGGCTCCTACGAGCAGTACTTC. J is TRBJ2-7 and V is TRBV5-8; D unresolved. Trimming cost V 0 bases and J 0 bases, with 10 bases left between them. The CDR3 consists of 15 residues. Germline V gene data show CDR1 as SGHTS and CDR2 as YDEGEE. The full variable domain, completed using reference TRBV5-8 and TRBJ2-7, is EAGVTQSPTHLIKTRGQQATLRCSPISGHTSVYWYQQALGLGLQFLLWYDEGEERNRGNFPPRFSGRQFPNYSSELNVNALELEDSALYLCASSLVVLGSYEQYFGPGTRLTVT.

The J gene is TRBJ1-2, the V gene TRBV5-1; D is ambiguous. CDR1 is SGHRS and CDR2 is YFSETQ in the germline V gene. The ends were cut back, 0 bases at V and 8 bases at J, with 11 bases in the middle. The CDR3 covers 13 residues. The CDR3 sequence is CASSLEGSEGYTF. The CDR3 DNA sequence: TGCGCCAGCAGCTTGGAAGGGTCGGAAGGCTACACCTTC.

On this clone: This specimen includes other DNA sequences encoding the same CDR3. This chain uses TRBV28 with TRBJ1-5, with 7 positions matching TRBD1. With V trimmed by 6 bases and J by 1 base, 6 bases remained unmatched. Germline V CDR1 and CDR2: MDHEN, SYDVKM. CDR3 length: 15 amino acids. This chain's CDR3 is CASSPTGVSNQPQHF. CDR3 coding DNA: TGTGCCAGCAGCCCCACAGGGGTGAGCAATCAGCCCCAGCATTTT.

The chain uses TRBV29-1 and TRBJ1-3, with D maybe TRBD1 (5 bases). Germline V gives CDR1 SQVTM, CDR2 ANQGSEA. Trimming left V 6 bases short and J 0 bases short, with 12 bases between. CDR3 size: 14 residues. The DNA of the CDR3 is TGCAGCGTGGGGACTACAAGCTCTGGAAACACCATATATTTT. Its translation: CSVGTTSSGNTIYF.

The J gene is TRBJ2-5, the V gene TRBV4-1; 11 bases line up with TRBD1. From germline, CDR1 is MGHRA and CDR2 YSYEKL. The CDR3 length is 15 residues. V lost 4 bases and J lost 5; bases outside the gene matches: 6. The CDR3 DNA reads TGCGCCAGCAGCCCCTGGACAGGGGGCGGCGAGACCCAGTACTTC. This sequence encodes CASSPWTGGGETQYF.

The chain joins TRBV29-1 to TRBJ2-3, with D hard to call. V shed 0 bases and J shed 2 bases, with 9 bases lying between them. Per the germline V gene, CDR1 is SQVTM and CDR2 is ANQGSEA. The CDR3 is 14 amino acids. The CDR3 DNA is TGCAGCGTTGAAGATCCGAAGACCACAGATACGCAGTATTTT. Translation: CSVEDPKTTDTQYF.

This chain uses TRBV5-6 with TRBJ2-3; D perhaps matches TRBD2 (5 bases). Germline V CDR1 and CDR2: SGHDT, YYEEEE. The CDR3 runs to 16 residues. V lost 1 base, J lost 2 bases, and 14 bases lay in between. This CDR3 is CASSLRSGSFTDTQYF. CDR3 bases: TGTGCCAGCAGCTTGAGGTCGGGGAGCTTCACAGATACGCAGTATTTT.

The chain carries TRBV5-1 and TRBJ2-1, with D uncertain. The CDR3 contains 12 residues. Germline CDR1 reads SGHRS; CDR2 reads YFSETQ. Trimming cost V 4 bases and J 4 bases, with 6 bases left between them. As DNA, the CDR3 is TGCGCCAGCAGCAGTGTATACAATGAGCAGTTCTTC. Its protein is CASSSVYNEQFF.

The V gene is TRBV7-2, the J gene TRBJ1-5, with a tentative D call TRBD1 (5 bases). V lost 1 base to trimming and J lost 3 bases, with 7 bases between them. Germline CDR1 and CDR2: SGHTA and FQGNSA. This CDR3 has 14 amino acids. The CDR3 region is CASSLGQINQPQHF. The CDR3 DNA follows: TGTGCCAGCAGCTTAGGACAGATCAATCAGCCCCAGCATTTT.

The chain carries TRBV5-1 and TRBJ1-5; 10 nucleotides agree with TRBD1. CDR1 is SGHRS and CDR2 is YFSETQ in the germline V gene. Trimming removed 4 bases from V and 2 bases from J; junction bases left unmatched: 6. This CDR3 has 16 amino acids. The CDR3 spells CASSLGTGAGNQPQHF. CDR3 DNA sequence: TGCGCCAGCAGCCTTGGGACAGGGGCGGGCAATCAGCCCCAGCATTTT.

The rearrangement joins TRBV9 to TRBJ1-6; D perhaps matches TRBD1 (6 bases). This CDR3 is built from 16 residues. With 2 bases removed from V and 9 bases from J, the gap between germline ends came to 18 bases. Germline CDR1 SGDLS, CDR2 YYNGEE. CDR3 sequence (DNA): TGTGCCAGCAGCGTGACGGAAAGCAGGGGAGGTTCACCCCTCCACTTT. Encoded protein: CASSVTESRGGSPLHF. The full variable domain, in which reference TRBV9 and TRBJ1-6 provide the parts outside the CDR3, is DSGVTQTPKHLITATGQRVTLRCSPRSGDLSVYWYQQSLDQGLQFLIQYYNGEERAKGNILERFSAQQFPDLHSELNLSSLELGDSALYFCASSVTESRGGSPLHFGNGTRLTVT.

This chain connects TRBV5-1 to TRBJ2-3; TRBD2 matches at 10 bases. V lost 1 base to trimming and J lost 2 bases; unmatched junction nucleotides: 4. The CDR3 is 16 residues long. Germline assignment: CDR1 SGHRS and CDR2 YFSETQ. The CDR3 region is CASSLLAGDLTDTQYF. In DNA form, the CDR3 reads TGCGCCAGCAGCTTGCTAGCGGGGGACCTCACAGATACGCAGTATTTT.

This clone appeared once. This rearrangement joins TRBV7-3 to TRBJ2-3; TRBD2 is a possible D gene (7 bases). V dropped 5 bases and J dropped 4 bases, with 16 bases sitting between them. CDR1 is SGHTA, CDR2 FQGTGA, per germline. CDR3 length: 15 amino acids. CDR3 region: CASSPTGGRADTQYF. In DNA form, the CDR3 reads TGTGCCAGCAGCCCCACGGGGGGCAGGGCAGATACGCAGTATTTT.

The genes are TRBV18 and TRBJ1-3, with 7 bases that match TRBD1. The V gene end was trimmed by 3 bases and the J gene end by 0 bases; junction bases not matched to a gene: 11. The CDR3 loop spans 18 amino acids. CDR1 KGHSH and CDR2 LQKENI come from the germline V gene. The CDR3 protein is CASSPQFPRDSSGNTIYF. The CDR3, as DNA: TGTGCCAGCTCACCCCAATTTCCCCGGGACAGCTCTGGAAACACCATATATTTT.

In nucleotides, the CDR3 is TGTGCCTGGAGTCAAAATCCCGGTGAAGCTTTCTTT. This translates into CAWSQNPGEAFF. The rearrangement uses TRBV30 and TRBJ1-1; no clear D gene. The CDR3 runs 12 residues. Per the germline V gene, CDR1 is GTSNPN and CDR2 is SVGIG (reference sequence). V gave up 2 bases and J gave up 7 bases, with 11 bases separating them.

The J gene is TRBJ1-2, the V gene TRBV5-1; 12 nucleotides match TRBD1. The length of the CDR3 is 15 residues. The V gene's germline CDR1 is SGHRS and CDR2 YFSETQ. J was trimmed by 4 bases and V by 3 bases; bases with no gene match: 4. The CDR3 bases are TGCGCCAGCAGCTCGAAGGGACAGGGGGCCTATGGCTACACCTTC. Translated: CASSSKGQGAYGYTF.

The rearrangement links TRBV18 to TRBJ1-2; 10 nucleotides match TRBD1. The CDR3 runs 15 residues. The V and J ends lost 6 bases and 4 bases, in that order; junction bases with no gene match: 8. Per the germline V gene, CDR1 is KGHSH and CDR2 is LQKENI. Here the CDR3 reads CASSPGGTGAYGYTF. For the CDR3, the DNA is TGTGCCAGCTCCCCTGGTGGGACAGGGGCCTATGGCTACACCTTC. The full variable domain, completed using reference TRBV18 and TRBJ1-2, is NAGVMQNPRHLVRRRGQEARLRCSPMKGHSHVYWYRQLPEEGLKFMVYLQKENIIDESGMPKERFSAEFPKEGPSILRIQQVVRGDSAAYFCASSPGGTGAYGYTFGSGTRLTVV.